This T cell receptor beta chain was documented in a study of post-analysis software for immune sequencing data (dated by TCRdb to between 2015 and 2017). Describing the broader study: Recorded disease courses included relapsing-remitting, secondary progressive and progressive-relapsing multiple sclerosis, with some patients lacking subtype annotation. Patient repertoires were compared against around twelve previously published healthy control repertoires from donors aged 6 to 25 years. A subset of samples was prepared in parallel using single-end sample barcoding, then pooled and co-amplified after Illumina adapter ligation. Points the paper makes about the study in general: About 5 TRBV segments, including TRBV5-6, TRBV5-1 and TRBV20-1, were significantly more frequent in patients than controls. The control group was slightly older than the multiple sclerosis patient group. Multiple sclerosis patients had significantly lower normalized Chao1 diversity than controls, a result that suggests substantial peripheral T-cell clonal expansion. When samples were clustered directly using the F measure, samples prepared in the same batch co-clustered strongly, which prompted a batch-effect correction.

TCR beta repertoires were profiled from peripheral blood of 10 to 15 young patients with multiple sclerosis to demonstrate the VDJtools post-analysis software. The multiple sclerosis patients were children and adolescents ranging in age from about 6 to 17 years. Including the terminal cysteine and phenylalanine, the CDR3 comprises 17 residues. Only the CDR3 part of the read is kept: 51 bases, read in frame from the first base. V is cut back by 2 bases and J by 0 bases, with 4 bases in the junction unmatched. According to the germline V gene, CDR1 reads SGHRS and CDR2 reads YFSETQ. Receptor amplification or capture employed PCR. Data came from an Illumina HiSeq 2500. To reduce PCR and sequencing biases, unique molecular identifiers were incorporated into the TCR beta cDNA libraries. Every 1 to 10 million input T cells yielded approximately 500,000 cDNA molecules, meaning each molecule approximated one T cell. The same protocol used for the earlier healthy control dataset was applied to prepare and sequence the patient libraries. Within a given batch, samples were prepared together, multiplexed and sequenced on the same HiSeq lane. Concerning the study's data processing: Raw barcoded reads were processed with MIGEC, and single-read molecular identifier groups were discarded before consensus assembly and CDR3 extraction. Clonotype tables were post-analysed with VDJtools, normalizing diversity by down-sampling all datasets to the smallest sample size. Repertoire overlap clustering matched CDR3 amino acid but not nucleotide sequences to correct batch-related cross-sample contamination. TCRdb reprocessed the public reads (quality trimming at Q25 with fastp, clone calling with MiXCR) and kept in-frame beta chains. Entries that share a CDR3 protein sequence are merged under the most common genes and DNA. TCRdb assigned the V and J calls; the authors' analysis was not used. The sample includes fewer than 700,000 distinct CDR3 sequences, with 44% observed a single time. The ten largest clones represent around 1.7% of the sample.

A note on this clonotype: No antigen is known for it. Base-call qualities are not available, and no considerably larger clone is one nucleotide away.

The chain is assembled from TRBV5-1 and TRBJ2-6, with 8 middle bases fitting TRBD2. The sequenced material came from blood. The receptor comes from a girl aged 10 to 17 with multiple sclerosis. The DNA sequence is given as TGCGCCAGCAGCTTACGGACTAGCCCCTCTGGGGCCAACGTCCTGACTTTC. This gives the protein CASSLRTSPSGANVLTF. With the rest looked up from the reference TRBV5-1 and TRBJ2-6 genes rather than sequenced, the full variable domain is KAGVTQTPRYLIKTRGQQVTLSCSPISGHRSVSWYQQTPGQGLQFLFEYFSETQRNKGNFPGRFSGRQFSNSRSEMNVSTLELGDSALYLCASSLRTSPSGANVLTFGAGSRLTVL.